These 4 T cell receptor beta chains were all obtained from the same sample, sequenced in a study of identical twins. Each CDR3 protein is one row after TCRdb ran MiXCR on the 5' RACE reads. Here the sample spans around 230,000 distinct CDR3 sequences, around 6.5% being singletons. These data also featured in a second study, about T cells expressing NK-cell markers.

Sequenced input: CD8+ T cells sorted from blood. Receptors originate from a woman younger than 30 in good health.

The chain is built from TRBV25-1 and TRBJ2-7; 10 bases fit TRBD2. J lost 6 bases, V lost 10 bases, and 18 bases had no gene match. The CDR3 is 16 amino acids. CDR1 is MGHDK and CDR2 is SYGVNS in the germline V gene. CDR3 coding DNA: TGTGCCACCCGAGGGCTAGCGGGGGCCGGTTCCCGCGAGCAGTACTTC. Protein sequence: CATRGLAGAGSREQYF.

In nucleotides, the CDR3 is TGTGCCACGACCGCAGGAGGTAACACCGGGGAGCTGTTTTTT. Translation: CATTAGGNTGELFF. The chain employs TRBV6-1 and TRBJ2-2, with TRBD2 as a possible D gene (5 bases). V lost 10 bases and J lost 2, with 14 bases in between. Per the germline V gene, CDR1 is MNHNS and CDR2 is SASEGT. This CDR3 has 14 residues.

The genes are TRBV11-2 and TRBJ2-7, with D possibly TRBD2 on 6 matching bases. V was shortened by 4 bases and J by 7 bases, with 20 bases between the two germline ends. Germline assignment: CDR1 SGHAT and CDR2 FQNNGV. The CDR3 is made up of 15 amino acids. CDR3 bases: TGTGCCAGCAGCTATACCACAGGCGGGGCGGGGGAGCAGTACTTC. Translating it yields CASSYTTGGAGEQYF.

In its sample, this clonotype was seen a few times. The chain combines TRBV7-6 with TRBJ2-7; 9 nucleotides line up with TRBD2. The V and J ends lost 5 bases and 1 base, in that order; junction bases with no gene match: 3. Per the germline V gene, CDR1 is SGHVS and CDR2 is FNYEAQ. The CDR3 contains 14 residues. CDR3 bases: TGTGCCAGCAGCCCGGCGGGAGGGTCCTACGAGCAGTACTTC. Residues: CASSPAGGSYEQYF.